Listed below are T cell receptor beta chains from one sample, sequenced in a study of early stage breast cancer tumors. Clones were sequenced by immunoSEQ multiplex PCR, and TCRdb holds only the in-frame ones, with some missing. The table includes under 35,000 clones, almost 85% detected once. Sample: blood. These TCRs come from a person between 45 and 65 years old with breast cancer. The CDR3 runs from the conserved cysteine through the conserved F or W. A D gene is named only where the DNA matches it firmly. Clone size is given for some rows only: seen once, a few or many times, or a class if the clone is expanded.

cdr3_aa | cdr3_nt | clone_size | j_call | d_call | v_call
CASSKRTSGRDHNEQFF | TGTGCCAGTAGTAAACGGACTAGCGGGAGGGATCACAATGAGCAGTTCTTC | - | TRBJ2-1 | TRBD2 | TRBV19
CASRDRGLNQPQHF | TGTGCCAGCAGAGACAGGGGGCTCAATCAGCCCCAGCATTTT | - | TRBJ1-5 | TRBD1 | TRBV2
CAWSGWLAGETQYF | TGTGCCTGGAGTGGGTGGCTAGCGGGAGAGACCCAGTACTTC | - | TRBJ2-5 | TRBD2 | TRBV30
CASSLGNEQYF | TGTGCCAGCAGCTTAGGGAACGAGCAGTACTTC | few | TRBJ2-7 | - | TRBV7-6
CASSLFTGTLTGANVLTF | TGTGCCAGCAGCCTATTCACCGGGACCCTGACTGGGGCCAACGTCCTGACTTTC | - | TRBJ2-6 | - | TRBV5-6
CTSSQEWDRGYYEQYF | TGCACCAGCAGCCAAGAATGGGACAGGGGATACTACGAGCAGTACTTC | once | TRBJ2-7 | - | TRBV1
CASSLRGETQYF | TGTGCCAGCTCTCTTCGCGGGGAGACCCAGTACTTC | - | TRBJ2-5 | - | TRBV18
CASSFSSGPHEQYF | TGTGCCAGCAGTTTTTCGTCGGGGCCCCACGAGCAGTACTTC | - | TRBJ2-7 | - | TRBV28
CASGPSKGAGQPQHF | TGTGCCAGCGGACCCTCCAAGGGGGCGGGACAGCCCCAGCATTTT | - | TRBJ1-5 | TRBD1 | TRBV6-1
CASSLELAGVSYEQYF | TGTGCCAGCAGCTTGGAACTAGCGGGGGTCTCCTACGAGCAGTACTTC | - | TRBJ2-7 | TRBD2 | TRBV5-5
CASSSGRDTIYF | TGTGCCAGCAGCTCCGGGAGGGACACCATATATTTT | - | TRBJ1-3 | - | TRBV11-2
CASSLFPQEAFF | TGTGCCAGCAGTTTATTCCCGCAAGAAGCTTTCTTT | - | TRBJ1-1 | - | TRBV28
CASSVEVWNSPLHF | TGTGCCAGCAGCGTAGAAGTCTGGAATTCACCCCTCCACTTT | - | TRBJ1-6 | - | TRBV9
CASSQVYDRGNYGYTF | TGTGCCAGCAGCCAAGTTTACGACAGGGGGAACTATGGCTACACCTTC | - | TRBJ1-2 | TRBD1 | TRBV14
CASSSKDRDYNEQFF | TGTGCCAGCAGCTCCAAGGACAGGGACTACAATGAGCAGTTCTTC | - | TRBJ2-1 | TRBD1 | TRBV5-4
CASSFGGRSITGNTIYF | TGTGCCAGCAGCTTTGGGGGACGCAGTATTACTGGAAACACCATATATTTT | - | TRBJ1-3 | - | TRBV5-4